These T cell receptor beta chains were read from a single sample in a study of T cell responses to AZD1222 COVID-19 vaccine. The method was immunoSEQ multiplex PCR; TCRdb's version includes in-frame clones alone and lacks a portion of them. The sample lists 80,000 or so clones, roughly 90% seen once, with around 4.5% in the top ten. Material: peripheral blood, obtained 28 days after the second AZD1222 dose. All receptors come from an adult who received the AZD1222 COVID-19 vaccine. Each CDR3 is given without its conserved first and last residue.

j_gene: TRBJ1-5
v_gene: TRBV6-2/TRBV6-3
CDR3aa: ASSSTRQGPLPQH

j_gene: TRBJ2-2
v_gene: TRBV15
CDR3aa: ATMSGVSGELF

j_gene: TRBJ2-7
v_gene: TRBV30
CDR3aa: AWRAGQLSYEQY

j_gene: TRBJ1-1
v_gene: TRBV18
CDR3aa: ASSQGSGQGLGTEAF

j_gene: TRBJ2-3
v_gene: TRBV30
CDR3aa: AWTRLAGVLTDTQY

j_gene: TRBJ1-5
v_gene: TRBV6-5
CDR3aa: ASSQQRVSNQPQH

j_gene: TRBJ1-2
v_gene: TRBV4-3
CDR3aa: ASSQVGDRAYGYT

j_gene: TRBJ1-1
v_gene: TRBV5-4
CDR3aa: ASSLGVNTEAF

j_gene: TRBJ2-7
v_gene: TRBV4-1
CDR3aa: ASSQIALSSYEQY

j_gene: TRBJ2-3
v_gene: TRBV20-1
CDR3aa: SASIDTQY

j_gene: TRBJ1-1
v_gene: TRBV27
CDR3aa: ASSTGQGFTEAF

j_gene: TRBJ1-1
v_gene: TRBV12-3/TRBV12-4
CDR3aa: ASSLADRRAF